This TCR beta chain derives from a study of cytomegalovirus exposure and HLA in healthy donors. It was with 60 Vbeta and 13 Jbeta primers that the PCR ran. Some clones are missing from TCRdb's copy, which holds only in-frame ones; the method was immunoSEQ multiplex PCR. The data show about 41,000 clones, with around 85% seen just once and 2.5% to 3.5% held by the top ten. Study-level findings and limits: Beyond CMV serostatus, there was no information to go on about immune exposure.

This CDR3 region has 13 residues. Germline V lookup: CDR1 SEHNR, CDR2 FQNEAQ (reference sequence). In regard to this clone: Its specificity is not known. An end of the junction differs from the germline gene, which may be a read error.

This receptor was taken from a man between 50 and 59 years old in good health and CMV-seronegative. V and J are TRBV7-9 and TRBJ2-7; 8 nucleotides agree with TRBD2. The source material was PBMCs. This chain's CDR3 is CSSSQIAGNEQYF. The CDR3 DNA is TGTTCCAGCAGCCAGATAGCGGGAAACGAGCAGTACTTC.